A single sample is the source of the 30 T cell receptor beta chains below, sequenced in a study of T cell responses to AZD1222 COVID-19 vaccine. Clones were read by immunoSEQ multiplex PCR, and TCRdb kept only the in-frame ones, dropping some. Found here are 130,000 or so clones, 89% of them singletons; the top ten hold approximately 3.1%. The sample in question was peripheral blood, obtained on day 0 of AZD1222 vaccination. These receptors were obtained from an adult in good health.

The CDR3 DNA is TGTGCCAGCAGTTTTAGAACGGTGAACACTGAAGCTTTCTTT. Encoded protein: CASSFRTVNTEAFF. The rearrangement links TRBV6-5 to TRBJ1-1, with D hard to call. V was clipped by 4 bases and J by 0 bases, with 9 bases between them. Germline-derived CDR1 and CDR2 are MNHEY and SVGAGI. This CDR3 region has 14 residues.

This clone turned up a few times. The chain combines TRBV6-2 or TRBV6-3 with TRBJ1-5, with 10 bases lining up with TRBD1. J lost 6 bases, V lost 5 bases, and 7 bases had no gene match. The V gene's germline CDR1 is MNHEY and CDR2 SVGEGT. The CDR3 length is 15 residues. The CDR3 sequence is CASSRGQGRTQPQHF. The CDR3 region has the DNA TGTGCCAGCAGTAGGGGACAGGGGAGGACTCAGCCCCAGCATTTT.

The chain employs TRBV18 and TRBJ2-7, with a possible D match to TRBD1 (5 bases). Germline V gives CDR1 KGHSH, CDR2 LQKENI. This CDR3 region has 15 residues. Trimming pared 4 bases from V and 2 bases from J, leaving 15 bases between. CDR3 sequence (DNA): TGTGCCAGCTCACGGGGCCAAGGGTCTACCTACGAGCAGTACTTC. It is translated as CASSRGQGSTYEQYF.

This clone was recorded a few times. CDR3 protein: CATSKAGGPLEQYF. The CDR3, as DNA: TGTGCCACCAGCAAAGCGGGAGGGCCCCTCGAGCAGTACTTC. This sequence joins TRBV15 and TRBJ2-7, with 10 positions matching TRBD2. CDR3 length equals 14 residues. CDR1 is LNHNV, CDR2 YYDKDF, per germline (reference sequence). Trimming removed 4 bases from V and 6 bases from J; junction bases left unmatched: 6.

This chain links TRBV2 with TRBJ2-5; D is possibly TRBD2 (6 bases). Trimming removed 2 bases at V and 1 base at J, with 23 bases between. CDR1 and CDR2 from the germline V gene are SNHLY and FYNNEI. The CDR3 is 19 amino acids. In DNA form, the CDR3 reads TGTGCCAGCAGTGAATTTGGGGGGACGGGGGTGACCCCCCAAGAGACCCAGTACTTC. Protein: CASSEFGGTGVTPQETQYF.

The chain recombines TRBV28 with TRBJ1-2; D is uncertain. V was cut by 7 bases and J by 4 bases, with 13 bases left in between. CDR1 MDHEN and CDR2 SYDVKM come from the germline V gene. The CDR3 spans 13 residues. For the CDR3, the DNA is TGTGCCAGCAAGAGCCCGCAGACCTATGGCTACACCTTC. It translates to CASKSPQTYGYTF.

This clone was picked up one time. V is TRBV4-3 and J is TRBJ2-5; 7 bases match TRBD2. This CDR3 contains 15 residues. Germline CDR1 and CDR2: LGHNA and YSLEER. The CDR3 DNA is TGCCCCCGCAGCCGGGCCGGGAGGTACCAAGAGACCCAGTACTTC. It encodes CPRSRAGRYQETQYF.

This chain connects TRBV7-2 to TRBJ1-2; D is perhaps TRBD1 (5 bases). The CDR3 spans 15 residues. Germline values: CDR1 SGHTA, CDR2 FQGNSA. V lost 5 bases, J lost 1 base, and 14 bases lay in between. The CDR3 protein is CASSIVGRGNYGYTF. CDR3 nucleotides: TGTGCCAGCAGCATAGTTGGGAGGGGTAACTATGGCTACACCTTC.

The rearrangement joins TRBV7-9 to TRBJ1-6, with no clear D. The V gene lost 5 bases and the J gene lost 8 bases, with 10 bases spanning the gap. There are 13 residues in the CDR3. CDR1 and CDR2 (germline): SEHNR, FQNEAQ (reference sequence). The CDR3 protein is CASSLSNYSPLHF. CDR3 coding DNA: TGTGCCAGCAGCCTATCCAACTATTCACCCCTCCACTTT.

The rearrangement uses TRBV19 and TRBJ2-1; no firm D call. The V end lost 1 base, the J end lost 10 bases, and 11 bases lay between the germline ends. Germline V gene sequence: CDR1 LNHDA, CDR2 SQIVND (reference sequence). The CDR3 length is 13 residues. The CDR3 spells CASSIAEGDEQFF. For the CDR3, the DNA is TGTGCCAGTAGTATAGCGGAAGGAGACGAGCAGTTCTTC.

The CDR3 loop reads CASSPLGQFLSNEQYF. The CDR3, as DNA: TGTGCCAGCAGCCCGTTGGGTCAATTTTTGAGCAACGAGCAGTACTTC. The chain has TRBV9 and TRBJ2-7; no firm D call. The V and J ends lost 4 bases and 5 bases respectively, with 22 bases between them. The CDR3 is made up of 16 amino acids. The germline V gene has CDR1 SGDLS and CDR2 YYNGEE.

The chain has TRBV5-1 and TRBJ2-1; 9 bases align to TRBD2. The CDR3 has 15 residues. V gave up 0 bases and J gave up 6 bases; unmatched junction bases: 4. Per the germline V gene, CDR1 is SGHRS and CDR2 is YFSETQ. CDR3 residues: CASSLEALAGNEQFF. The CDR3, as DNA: TGCGCCAGCAGCTTGGAGGCACTAGCGGGCAATGAGCAGTTCTTC.

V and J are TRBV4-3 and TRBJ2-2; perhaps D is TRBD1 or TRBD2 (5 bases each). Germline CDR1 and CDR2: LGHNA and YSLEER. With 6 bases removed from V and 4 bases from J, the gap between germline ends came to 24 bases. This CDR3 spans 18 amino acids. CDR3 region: CASRYSYYGDEGTGELFF. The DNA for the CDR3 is TGCGCCAGCAGGTACAGCTACTACGGGGACGAGGGCACCGGGGAGCTGTTTTTT.

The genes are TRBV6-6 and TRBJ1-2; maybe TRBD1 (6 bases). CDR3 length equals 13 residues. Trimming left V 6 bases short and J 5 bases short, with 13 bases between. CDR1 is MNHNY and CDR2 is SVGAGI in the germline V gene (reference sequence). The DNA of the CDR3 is TGTGCCAGCAGCCCGTCAGGGGAGTATGGCTACACCTTC. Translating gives CASSPSGEYGYTF.

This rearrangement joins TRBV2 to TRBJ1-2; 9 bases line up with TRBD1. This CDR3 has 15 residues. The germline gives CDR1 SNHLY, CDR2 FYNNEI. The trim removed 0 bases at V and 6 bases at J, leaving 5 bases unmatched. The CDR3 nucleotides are TGTGCCAGCAGTGAAGCGGGGGGACAGGGAGATGGCTACACCTTC. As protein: CASSEAGGQGDGYTF.

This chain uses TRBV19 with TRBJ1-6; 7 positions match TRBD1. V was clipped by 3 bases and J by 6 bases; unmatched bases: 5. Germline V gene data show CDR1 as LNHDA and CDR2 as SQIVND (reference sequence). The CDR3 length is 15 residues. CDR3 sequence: CASSMGQKFNSPLHF. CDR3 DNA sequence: TGTGCCAGTAGTATGGGACAGAAGTTTAATTCACCCCTCCACTTT.

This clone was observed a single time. The CDR3 loop reads CASSIASWADGYTF. The CDR3 DNA reads TGTGCCAGTAGTATAGCTTCTTGGGCTGATGGCTACACCTTC. The chain employs TRBV19 and TRBJ1-2; D gene uncertain. V shed 1 base and J shed 6 bases, with 12 bases lying between them. CDR3 size: 14 residues. CDR1 is LNHDA, CDR2 SQIVND, per germline (reference sequence).

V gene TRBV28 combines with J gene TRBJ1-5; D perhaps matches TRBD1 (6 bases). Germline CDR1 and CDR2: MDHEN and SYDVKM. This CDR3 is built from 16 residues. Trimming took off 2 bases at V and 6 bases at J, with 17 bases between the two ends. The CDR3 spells CASSLGYRVRTQPQHF. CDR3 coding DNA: TGTGCCAGCAGTTTAGGGTACAGGGTCCGCACTCAGCCCCAGCATTTT.

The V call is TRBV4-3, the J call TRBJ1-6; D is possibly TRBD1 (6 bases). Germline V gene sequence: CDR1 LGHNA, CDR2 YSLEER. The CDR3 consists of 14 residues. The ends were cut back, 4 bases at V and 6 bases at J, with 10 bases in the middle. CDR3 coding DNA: TGCGCCAGCAGCCTTGGGGGCCTTAATTCACCCCTCCACTTT. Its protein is CASSLGGLNSPLHF.

The CDR3 here is CASSARKGPGNIQYF. For the CDR3, the DNA is TGTGCCAGCAGTGCTAGGAAGGGGCCCGGAAACATTCAGTACTTC. This chain links TRBV2 with TRBJ2-4; TRBD1 might be the D (5 bases). The germline V gene encodes CDR1 SNHLY and CDR2 FYNNEI. Deletions cut 4 bases from V and 6 bases from J, with 16 bases between. This CDR3 comprises 15 residues.

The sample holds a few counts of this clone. CDR3 DNA sequence: TGCAGTGCGCCGAAGACAGGTGGCTACACCTTC. Translating gives CSAPKTGGYTF. This chain uses TRBV20-1 with TRBJ1-2; D possibly corresponds to TRBD1 (6 bases). Germline lookup yields CDR1 DFQATT and CDR2 SNEGSKA (reference sequence). Trimming removed 6 bases from V and 7 bases from J, with 12 bases in between. The CDR3 is 11 residues long.

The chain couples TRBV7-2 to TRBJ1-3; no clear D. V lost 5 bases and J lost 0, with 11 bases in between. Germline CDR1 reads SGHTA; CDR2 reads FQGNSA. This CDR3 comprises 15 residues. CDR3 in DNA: TGTGCCAGCAGCGAACGCCGGAGCTCTGGAAACACCATATATTTT. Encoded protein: CASSERRSSGNTIYF.

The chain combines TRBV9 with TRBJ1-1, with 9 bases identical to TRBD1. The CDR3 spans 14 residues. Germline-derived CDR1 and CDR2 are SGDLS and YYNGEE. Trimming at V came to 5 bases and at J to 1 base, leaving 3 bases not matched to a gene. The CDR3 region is CASSTGGSNTEAFF. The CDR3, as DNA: TGTGCCAGCAGTACAGGGGGCTCGAACACTGAAGCTTTCTTT.

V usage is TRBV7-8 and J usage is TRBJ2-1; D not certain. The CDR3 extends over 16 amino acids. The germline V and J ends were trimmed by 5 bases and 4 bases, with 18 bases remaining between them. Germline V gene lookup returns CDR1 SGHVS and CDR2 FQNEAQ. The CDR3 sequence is CASSVTGLGSYNEQFF. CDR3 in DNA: TGTGCCAGCAGCGTTACGGGCCTGGGAAGTTACAATGAGCAGTTCTTC.

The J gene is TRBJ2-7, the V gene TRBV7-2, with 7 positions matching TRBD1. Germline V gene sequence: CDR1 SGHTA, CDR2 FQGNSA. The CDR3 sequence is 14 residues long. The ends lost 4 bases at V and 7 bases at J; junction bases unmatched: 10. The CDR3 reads CASSSDRSRGEQYF. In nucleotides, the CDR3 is TGTGCCAGCAGCTCGGACAGGTCCCGGGGAGAGCAGTACTTC.

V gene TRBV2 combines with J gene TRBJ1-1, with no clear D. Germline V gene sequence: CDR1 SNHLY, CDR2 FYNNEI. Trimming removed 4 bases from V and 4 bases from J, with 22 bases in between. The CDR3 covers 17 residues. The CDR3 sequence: CASSGSLDSDLGTEAFF. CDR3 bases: TGTGCCAGCAGTGGAAGCCTTGACTCGGACCTAGGCACTGAAGCTTTCTTT.

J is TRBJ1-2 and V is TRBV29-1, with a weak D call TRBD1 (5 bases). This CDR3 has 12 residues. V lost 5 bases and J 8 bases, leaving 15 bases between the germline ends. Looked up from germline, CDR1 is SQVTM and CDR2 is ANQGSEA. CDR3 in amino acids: CSVHVERGGYTF. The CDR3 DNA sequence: TGCAGCGTTCATGTGGAAAGGGGAGGCTACACCTTC. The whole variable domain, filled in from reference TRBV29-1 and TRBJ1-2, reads SAVISQKPSRDICQRGTSLTIQCQVDSQVTMMFWYRQQPGQSLTLIATANQGSEATYESGFVIDKFPISRPNLTFSTLTVSNMSPEDSSIYLCSVHVERGGYTFGSGTRLTVV.

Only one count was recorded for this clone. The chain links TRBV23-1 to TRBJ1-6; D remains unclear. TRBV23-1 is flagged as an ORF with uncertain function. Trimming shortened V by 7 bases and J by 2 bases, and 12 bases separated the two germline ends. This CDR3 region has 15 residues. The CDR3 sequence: CASTGPDPYNSPLHF. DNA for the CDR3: TGCGCCAGCACCGGGCCGGACCCCTATAATTCACCCCTCCACTTT.

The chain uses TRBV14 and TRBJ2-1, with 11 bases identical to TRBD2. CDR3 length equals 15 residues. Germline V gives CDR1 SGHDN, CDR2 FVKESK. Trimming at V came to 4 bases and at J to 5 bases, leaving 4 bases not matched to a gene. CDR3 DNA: TGTGCCAGCAGCCCCCTAGCGGGAGGAGACAATGAGCAGTTCTTC. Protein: CASSPLAGGDNEQFF.

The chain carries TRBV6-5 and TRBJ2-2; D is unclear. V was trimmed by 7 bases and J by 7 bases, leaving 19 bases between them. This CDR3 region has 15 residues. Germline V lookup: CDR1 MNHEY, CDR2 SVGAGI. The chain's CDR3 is CASKRPHGSYGELFF. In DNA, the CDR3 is TGTGCCAGCAAACGGCCCCACGGTTCATACGGGGAGCTGTTTTTT.